This entry is about one T cell receptor beta chain. There is no known antigen for this receptor. No quality values exist for individual bases; no much larger clone is one base distant. The library was generated by the immunoSEQ multiplex PCR assay. Following the manufacturer's protocol, the hsTCRB Kit was used to amplify rearranged TCR beta chain sequences. Sequencing of TCRB libraries was carried out on an Illumina MiSeq. The published analysis was carried out like this. The proprietary platform of the kit vendor was used for demultiplexing, trimming and gene mapping. TCRdb mirrors the immuneACCESS table, restricted to in-frame sequences. Some clones are absent from its copies; in checked studies, under half trace to an unresolved V gene, and the reason for the others is unknown. V, J and clone size are taken as reported in that table, and D and trimming were inferred from the DNA itself. The sample data list about 56,000 clones, and roughly 80% of these were observed just once. The ten largest clones represent around 5% of the sample.

The data stem from a study of a mutant IDH1 vaccine in newly diagnosed glioma (dated by TCRdb to the early 2020s). For the study in its entirety: In the chemotherapy-containing groups, vaccination started alongside temozolomide cycles, whereas in patients who had radiotherapy alone it started 4-6 weeks after radiotherapy. Peripheral blood was drawn at six visits: V03 (baseline), V05, V07, V10, V12 and V13. For exploratory analyses, fewer than 30 treated patients had longitudinal TCRB deep sequencing done wherever samples were available. The roughly 34 treated patients were approximately 62% male and 37.5% female, with a mean age of approximately 38 years. Visit V12 was the week-35 safety follow-up and visit V13 was the week-47 end of study. Before enrollment, patients had received standard therapy of radiotherapy alone, temozolomide alone, or radiochemotherapy with temozolomide; most received the combination. General findings and caveats noted by the study authors: No apparent relationship was observed between pseudoprogression and alterations in the top peripheral T cell clonotypes detected by TCRB sequencing. Immune responses induced by the vaccine were seen in over 90% of patients across multiple MHC alleles. The authors noted that analyses of patient blood samples could not be reproduced because of sample limitations. Selection of PBMC samples for TCRB deep sequencing was based on availability.

This specimen's time point label, interpreted: week 47, end of study. Each vaccine dose was 300 ug of a 20-mer mutant IDH1 peptide in Montanide, given subcutaneously with topical imiquimod. Patients were given eight vaccinations, in weeks 1, 3, 5, 7, 11, 15, 19 and 23, which matched visits V03 through V10. The donors had newly diagnosed IDH1-mutant astrocytomas of WHO grade 3 or 4 that showed loss of nuclear ATRX. The samples were drawn from NOA16, a multicentre, single-arm, open-label phase I trial in Germany that tested a mutant IDH1 peptide vaccine in humans for the first time. Genomic DNA for TCRB sequencing was extracted from EDTA blood using the DNeasy Blood and Tissue Kit. CDR1 KGHSH and CDR2 LQKENI are derived from the germline V gene. Inclusive of the bounding cysteine and phenylalanine, the CDR3 is 12 residues long. This entry keeps only the CDR3 DNA: 36 bases, framed from base 1. A distance of 7 bases separates the germline ends of V and J, which lose 2 bases and 5 bases respectively.

This TCR derives from a man in his fifties with glioma. The sample was PBMCs, taken from a glioma patient whose treatment included an IDH1 peptide vaccine. This chain joins TRBV18 to TRBJ2-7, with no reliable assignment of the D segment. The DNA is as follows: TGTGCCAGCTCACCAGGCGAGGACGAGCAGTACTTC. This sequence encodes CASSPGEDEQYF.